This TCR beta chain was retrieved from a study of T cells in Graves' hyperthyroidism and ophthalmopathy. Amplified regions were TCR beta CDR3 sequences from RNA transcripts. HTBI primers were the set used in a first-round RT-PCR of the TCR CDR3. Each CDR3 protein is one row after TCRdb ran MiXCR on the multiplex PCR reads. The sample shows roughly 550,000 distinct CDR3 sequences, around 16% of them seen only once. CDR1 DFQATT and CDR2 SNEGSKA come from the germline V gene (reference sequence). V dropped 0 bases and J dropped 9 bases, with 15 bases sitting between them. The CDR3 consists of 14 residues. Study-level findings and limits: In simple terms, a model built on 13 V-J features told ophthalmopathy apart from stable hyperthyroidism.

Researchers barred patients who had uncontrolled infection, other autoimmune disease, pregnancy or lactation. Diagnostic assessment was based on clinical symptoms, serum thyroxine and TRAb, thyroid ultrasound and orbital computed tomography. Remarks on this clonotype: The antigen is unknown.

Input material: blood. This TCR was sampled from a woman in her twenties or thirties with Graves' ophthalmopathy. This chain uses TRBV20-1 with TRBJ2-1, with D possibly being TRBD2 (6 bases). CDR3 region: CSARDHGGGAEQFF. In DNA, the CDR3 is TGCAGTGCTAGAGATCATGGAGGCGGGGCTGAGCAGTTCTTC.